The rows below give T cell receptor beta chains drawn from one sample of a study of T-cell reconstitution after alpha-beta-depleted transplantation in children. TCRdb fed the PCR reads into MiXCR, producing one record per CDR3 protein. Altogether some 220,000 distinct CDR3 sequences are present, roughly 10% being singletons, with the ten largest covering roughly 27%. This material consisted of PBMCs, taken before TCRalphabeta/CD19-depleted stem cell transplant. The receptor set was obtained from a child younger than two with acute myeloid leukemia, due to receive a stem cell transplant. Both conserved end residues are part of each CDR3. The D gene is left open where the match is weak. Not every row has a clone size; where given, it reads once, few, many or a size class.

D	V	J	size	CDR3	DNA
.	TRBV30	TRBJ2-3	many	CALDGPNPWTQYF	TGTGCTTTGGACGGGCCCAACCCGTGGACGCAGTATTTT
TRBD1	TRBV20-1	TRBJ1-6	many	CSAPDRGLYSPLHF	TGCAGTGCCCCGGACAGGGGGCTTTATTCACCCCTCCACTTT
.	TRBV29-1	TRBJ1-1	many	CSVDRANTEAFF	TGCAGCGTTGACAGGGCAAACACTGAAGCTTTCTTT
.	TRBV5-1	TRBJ1-1	many	CASSLGYSTEAFF	TGCGCCAGCAGCTTGGGTTATAGCACTGAAGCTTTCTTT
.	TRBV10-3	TRBJ1-2	many	CAITRPGHPYGYTF	TGTGCCATCACCAGACCGGGACATCCCTATGGCTACACCTTC
TRBD1	TRBV3-1	TRBJ2-3	many	CASSHYRGYSTDTQYF	TGTGCCAGCAGCCACTACAGGGGCTATAGCACAGATACGCAGTATTTT
TRBD1	TRBV28	TRBJ2-7	many	CASSFWDRVSEQYF	TGTGCCAGCAGTTTCTGGGACAGGGTCTCCGAGCAGTACTTC
.	TRBV19	TRBJ2-6	.	CASSIGTSGANVLTF	TGTGCCAGTAGTATAGGGACATCTGGGGCCAACGTCCTGACTTTC
TRBD2	TRBV7-2	TRBJ2-5	many	CASSLVASGSGTQYF	TGTGCCAGCAGCTTAGTGGCTAGCGGGAGTGGGACCCAGTACTTC
.	TRBV20-1	TRBJ2-3	many	CSARDGAITQYF	TGCAGTGCTAGAGACGGGGCGATAACGCAGTATTTT
.	TRBV19	TRBJ2-5	many	CASSPRTRQETQYF	TGTGCCAGTAGTCCCCGGACGCGTCAAGAGACCCAGTACTTC
.	TRBV24-1	TRBJ2-7	many	CATSDLDRDEQYF	TGTGCCACCAGTGACTTGGACCGGGACGAGCAGTACTTC
.	TRBV5-6	TRBJ1-4	many	CASSLTETGRYEKLFF	TGTGCCAGCAGCTTGACAGAAACAGGGCGCTACGAAAAACTGTTTTTT
.	TRBV4-1	TRBJ1-3	many	CASSRQSGYSGNTIYF	TGCGCCAGCAGCCGACAGTCGGGGTACTCTGGAAACACCATATATTTT
.	TRBV2	TRBJ2-2	many	CASSGVSNTGELFF	TGTGCCAGCAGCGGGGTCTCGAACACCGGGGAGCTGTTTTTT
.	TRBV3-1	TRBJ2-2	many	CASSQGGKHTGELFF	TGTGCCAGCAGCCAAGGGGGAAAGCACACCGGGGAGCTGTTTTTT
TRBD1	TRBV20-1	TRBJ1-1	many	CSARGQGAWNTEAFF	TGCAGTGCTAGAGGGCAGGGGGCATGGAACACTGAAGCTTTCTTT
TRBD1	TRBV7-2	TRBJ1-1	many	CASSLTGTGGTEAFF	TGTGCCAGCAGCCTGACCGGGACAGGGGGCACTGAAGCTTTCTTT
.	TRBV29-1	TRBJ1-5	many	CSPGTRRYSNQPQHF	TGCAGCCCAGGGACAAGACGCTATAGCAATCAGCCCCAGCATTTT
.	TRBV5-1	TRBJ2-5	.	CASSLATWGPQETQYF	TGCGCCAGCAGCTTGGCCACGTGGGGGCCCCAAGAGACCCAGTACTTC
.	TRBV19	TRBJ1-4	few	CASSISLLRSANEKLFF	TGTGCCAGTAGTATATCCCTCCTCAGGTCGGCTAATGAAAAACTGTTTTTT
.	TRBV29-1	TRBJ1-5	many	CSVAENSNQPQHF	TGCAGCGTTGCCGAGAATAGCAATCAGCCCCAGCATTTT
.	TRBV20-1	TRBJ2-2	many	CSAADLTRPTGELFF	TGCAGTGCTGCCGATTTAACTAGGCCCACCGGGGAGCTGTTTTTT
.	TRBV14	TRBJ2-1	many	CASSQDLYTEQFF	TGTGCCAGCAGCCAAGATTTGTACACGGAGCAGTTCTTC
.	TRBV4-2	TRBJ2-3	many	CASSQTASAPLKNTQYF	TGTGCCAGCAGCCAAACGGCTAGCGCGCCTCTTAAAAATACGCAGTATTTT
TRBD2	TRBV6-6	TRBJ2-1	.	CASSYLAGNEQFF	TGTGCCAGCAGTTATCTAGCGGGGAATGAGCAGTTCTTC
TRBD1	TRBV12-3/TRBV12-4	TRBJ2-4	many	CASSLWTGGNIQYF	TGTGCCAGCAGTTTATGGACAGGGGGAAACATTCAGTACTTC
TRBD1	TRBV4-3	TRBJ2-7	many	CASSLYRGYYEQYF	TGCGCCAGCAGCCTCTACAGGGGGTATTACGAGCAGTACTTC
TRBD1	TRBV18	TRBJ1-1	many	CASSPTGDTEAFF	TGTGCCAGCTCACCAACAGGGGACACTGAAGCTTTCTTT
.	TRBV7-3	TRBJ2-2	many	CASSGTGGANTGELFF	TGTGCCAGCAGCGGGACTGGCGGGGCTAACACCGGGGAGCTGTTTTTT
.	TRBV18	TRBJ2-1	many	CASSPRDVSYNEQFF	TGTGCCAGCTCACCGAGGGACGTCTCCTACAATGAGCAGTTCTTC
TRBD1	TRBV29-1	TRBJ2-2	many	CSVSRGSGELFF	TGCAGCGTGTCCAGGGGGAGCGGGGAGCTGTTTTTT
.	TRBV5-1	TRBJ1-2	many	CASSLGQGSTYGYTF	TGCGCCAGCAGCTTGGGGCAGGGGTCGACCTATGGCTACACCTTC
.	TRBV5-1	TRBJ2-6	many	CASSSRDREVLTF	TGCGCCAGCAGCTCCAGGGATCGAGAGGTCCTGACTTTC
TRBD2	TRBV5-1	TRBJ2-3	many	CASSPGLAGATDTQYF	TGCGCCAGCAGCCCCGGACTAGCGGGAGCAACAGATACGCAGTATTTT
TRBD1	TRBV5-1	TRBJ1-2	many	CASRRGQEPFYGYTF	TGCGCCAGCAGGAGGGGACAGGAACCGTTCTATGGCTACACCTTC
.	TRBV3-1	TRBJ2-3	many	CASSHGPRSTDTQYF	TGTGCCAGCAGCCATGGACCTCGGAGCACAGATACGCAGTATTTT
TRBD2	TRBV24-1	TRBJ2-2	many	CATSGLAGGHTGELFF	TGTGCCACCAGTGGACTAGCGGGAGGTCACACCGGGGAGCTGTTTTTT
.	TRBV5-4	TRBJ2-2	many	CASSLEGGRGTGELFF	TGTGCCAGCAGCTTGGAGGGGGGGCGCGGGACCGGGGAGCTGTTTTTT
TRBD1	TRBV5-6	TRBJ1-1	many	CASSLGTGGRNRLNTEAFF	TGTGCCAGCAGCTTGGGTACAGGGGGCCGGAATCGCTTGAACACTGAAGCTTTCTTT
.	TRBV11-3	TRBJ2-3	many	CASSLRTSADTQYF	TGTGCCAGCAGCTTGAGAACGTCGGCAGATACGCAGTATTTT
.	TRBV7-9	TRBJ1-2	.	CASSLPGIGYTF	TGTGCCAGCAGCTTACCGGGCATTGGCTACACCTTC
.	TRBV5-1	TRBJ1-1	many	CASSSRSGNTEAFF	TGCGCCAGCAGCTCCAGATCGGGCAACACTGAAGCTTTCTTT
TRBD1	TRBV18	TRBJ1-2	many	CASSHQPWDSPFRGYTF	TGTGCCAGCTCACACCAACCTTGGGACAGCCCGTTTAGGGGCTACACCTTC
.	TRBV12-3/TRBV12-4	TRBJ2-7	many	CASSLRVAGEQYF	TGTGCCAGCAGTTTAAGGGTCGCAGGCGAGCAGTACTTC
.	TRBV20-1	TRBJ2-7	many	CSARDRNGWTYEQYF	TGCAGTGCTAGAGATCGGAACGGGTGGACCTACGAGCAGTACTTC
.	TRBV19	TRBJ1-1	many	CASSDRMNTEAFF	TGTGCCAGTAGCGACAGGATGAACACTGAAGCTTTCTTT
TRBD2	TRBV7-2	TRBJ2-1	many	CASSLGGGRAYNEQFF	TGTGCCAGCAGCTTAGGCGGCGGGAGGGCATACAATGAGCAGTTCTTC
TRBD1	TRBV5-5	TRBJ2-7	many	CASRTGTGVYEQYF	TGTGCCAGCAGAACCGGGACAGGGGTATACGAGCAGTACTTC
.	TRBV9	TRBJ2-7	many	CASSVGGTISYEQYF	TGTGCCAGCAGCGTAGGCGGCACTATCTCCTACGAGCAGTACTTC
TRBD2	TRBV12-3/TRBV12-4	TRBJ2-1	many	CASSFERGAPVF	TGTGCCAGCAGTTTCGAGCGGGGGGCCCCAGTCTTC
TRBD2	TRBV29-1	TRBJ2-7	.	CSVDGAGQDEQYF	TGCAGCGTTGATGGAGCGGGGCAGGATGAGCAGTACTTC
.	TRBV6-2/TRBV6-3	TRBJ2-4	.	CASSYGGLNIQYF	TGTGCCAGCAGTTACGGGGGCCTCAACATTCAGTACTTC
.	TRBV9	TRBJ2-1	many	CASSPTPREVSGNYNEQFF	TGTGCCAGCAGCCCCACCCCTCGAGAAGTCAGCGGAAACTACAATGAGCAGTTCTTC
.	TRBV4-1	TRBJ2-6	many	CASSPAGAGANVLTF	TGCGCCAGCAGCCCCGCGGGGGCCGGGGCCAACGTCCTGACTTTC
TRBD2	TRBV29-1	TRBJ2-1	few	CSVQASGGRNEQFF	TGCAGCGTTCAGGCTAGCGGGGGGCGTAATGAGCAGTTCTTC
.	TRBV5-6	TRBJ2-1	many	CASGLTYNEQFF	TGTGCCAGCGGACTAACCTACAATGAGCAGTTCTTC
.	TRBV7-2	TRBJ2-7	many	CASSLAWAGRSSYEQYF	TGTGCCAGCAGCTTAGCGTGGGCGGGCAGGAGCTCCTACGAGCAGTACTTC
.	TRBV2	TRBJ2-4	.	CASLPGQLRIQYF	TGTGCCAGCCTCCCCGGACAGTTGAGGATTCAGTACTTC